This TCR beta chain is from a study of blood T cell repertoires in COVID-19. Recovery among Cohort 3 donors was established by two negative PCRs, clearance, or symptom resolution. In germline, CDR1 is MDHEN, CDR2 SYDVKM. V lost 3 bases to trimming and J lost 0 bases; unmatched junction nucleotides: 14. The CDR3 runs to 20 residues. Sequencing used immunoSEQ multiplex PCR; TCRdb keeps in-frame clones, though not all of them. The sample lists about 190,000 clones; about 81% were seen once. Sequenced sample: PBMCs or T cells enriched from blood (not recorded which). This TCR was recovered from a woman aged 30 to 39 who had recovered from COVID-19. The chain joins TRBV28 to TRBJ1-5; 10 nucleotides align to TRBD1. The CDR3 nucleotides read TGTGCCAGCAGTTTCGACAGGGGGCAGGGTATCACTCATAGCAATCAGCCCCAGCATTTT. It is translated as CASSFDRGQGITHSNQPQHF.